The entry below describes one TCR beta chain. These data belong to a study of cytomegalovirus exposure and HLA in healthy donors. TCRdb's table, derived via immunoSEQ multiplex PCR, lists solely in-frame clones and lacks some. The table records around 190,000 clones, about 81% of them present only once. The CDR3 covers 14 residues. Germline V gene lookup returns CDR1 MNHNS and CDR2 SASEGT. Trimming removed 6 bases from V and 3 bases from J; junction bases left unmatched: 3. The TCR originated in a woman between 25 and 40 years old in good health and CMV-seronegative. The gene calls are TRBV6-1 and TRBJ2-7, with 12 bases matching TRBD2. What was sequenced was PBMCs. Written as DNA, the CDR3 is TGTGCCAGCAGACGGACTAGCGGGGACTACGAGCAGTACTTC. Protein sequence: CASRRTSGDYEQYF.